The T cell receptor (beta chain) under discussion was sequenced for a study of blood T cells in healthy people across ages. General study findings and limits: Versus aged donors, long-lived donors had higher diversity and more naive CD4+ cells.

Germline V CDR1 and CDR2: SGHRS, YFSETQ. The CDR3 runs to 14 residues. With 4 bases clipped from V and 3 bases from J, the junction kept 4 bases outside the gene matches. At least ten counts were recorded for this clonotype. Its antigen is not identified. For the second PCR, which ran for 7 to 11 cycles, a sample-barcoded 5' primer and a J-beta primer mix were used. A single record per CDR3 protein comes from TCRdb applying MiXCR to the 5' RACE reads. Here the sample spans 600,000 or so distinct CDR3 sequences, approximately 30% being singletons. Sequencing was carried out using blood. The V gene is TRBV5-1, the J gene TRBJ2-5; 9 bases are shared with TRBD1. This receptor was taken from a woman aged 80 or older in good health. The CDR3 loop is CASSARTGEETQYF. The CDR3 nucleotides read TGCGCCAGCAGCGCGAGGACAGGGGAAGAGACCCAGTACTTC. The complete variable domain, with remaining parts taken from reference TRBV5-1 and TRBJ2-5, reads KAGVTQTPRYLIKTRGQQVTLSCSPISGHRSVSWYQQTPGQGLQFLFEYFSETQRNKGNFPGRFSGRQFSNSRSEMNVSTLELGDSALYLCASSARTGEETQYFGPGTRLLVL.